The sequence of this T cell receptor beta chain was determined in a study of blood T cell repertoires in COVID-19. Looking at the study overall: Acute and convalescent COVID-19 specimens originated in the United States, Italy and Spain.

In the original analysis: Nucleated cell number was recorded as an estimate derived from reference gene primer amplification. Sequenced by immunoSEQ multiplex PCR; TCRdb stores in-frame clones only, minus some. Clone size and the V and J calls come from that table; the DNA yielded D and trimming. The sample carries tens of thousands of clones, 85% to 90% recorded once. Trimming took off 0 bases at V and 1 base at J, with 6 bases between the two ends. Germline assignment: CDR1 LNHNV and CDR2 YYDKDF (reference sequence). CDR3 length: 14 amino acids. Specimen: peripheral blood. The TCR comes from a human donor in a cohort sampled during active COVID-19. The gene calls are TRBV15 and TRBJ1-1; no reliable D call. The CDR3 bases are TGTGCCACCAGCAGAGAGCGCGGGAACACTGAAGCTTTCTTT. This codes for CATSRERGNTEAFF.